This TCR beta chain appears in the sequencing data of a study of shared clonotypes between healthy human individuals. Study-level findings and limits: Expectations were that clonotype sharing among donors would be affected by sequencing depth.

This clone was counted only a few times. The antigen remains unidentified. Ten immunoSEQ deep assay plates held the unsorted PBMC DNA. Profiled with immunoSEQ multiplex PCR; TCRdb holds only in-frame clones, not every one. The sample yields hundreds of thousands of clones, roughly three quarters seen once. CDR3 size: 16 residues. Germline CDR1 is KGHSY and CDR2 is FQNENV. J lost 5 bases, V lost 2 bases, and 8 bases had no gene match. V usage is TRBV16 and J usage is TRBJ1-2; TRBD1 matches 10 bases. The sample consisted of PBMCs. The clonotype comes from a woman aged 40 to 49 in good health. Some clones in this sample may be carry-over from other donors' samples. The CDR3 region is CASSQDLGQGKYGYTF. For the CDR3, the DNA is TGTGCCAGCAGCCAAGACCTGGGACAGGGGAAATATGGCTACACCTTC.